The entry below describes one T cell receptor beta chain. There is no known antigen for this receptor. One base away there is no much larger clone; base qualities are not given. For sequencing of the TCRbeta CDR3 region, genomic DNA was extracted from the sorted cells. The immunoSEQ Assay was used to sequence the TCRbeta CDR3 regions. In TCRdb, the immuneACCESS table is reduced to in-frame sequences with V and J assigned. These tables do not hold every clone; where another copy was compared, an unresolved V gene accounts for under half, and the others remain unexplained. In this sample the table shows roughly 100,000 clones, about 96% of which occur a single time. The ten largest clonotypes hold 2% to 2.5% of the sample. The CDR3, from cysteine to phenylalanine, totals 14 residues. Only the CDR3 portion is preserved as DNA: 42 bases, with reading frame beginning at the first base. In the germline V gene, CDR1 corresponds to SGHAT and CDR2 to FQNNGV. Trimmed from V: 5 bases; trimmed from J: 5 bases; junction bases lacking a gene match: 3.

This entry is derived from a study of OX40 agonist ivuxolimab in advanced cancers. Broadly, across the study: Ivuxolimab was an agonistic, fully human IgG2 monoclonal antibody directed against OX40 (CD134), a costimulatory receptor. Intravenous ivuxolimab was administered to patients every 2 weeks at six dose levels: 0.01, 0.1, 0.3, 1.5, 3 and 10 mg/kg. Of the approximately 50 dose-escalation patients, hepatocellular carcinoma was present in around 20, melanoma in approximately 15, renal cell carcinoma in 9 and head and neck cancer in 9. The dose-escalation cohort was 82.7% male with a mean age of around 64 years, ranging from about 23 to 85. Prior anti-PD-1, anti-PD-L1 or anti-CTLA-4 therapy was permitted, and checkpoint inhibitors had been received by about 44% of dose-escalation patients. Partial responses were achieved by three dose-escalation patients, of whom one had hepatocellular carcinoma and two had cutaneous melanoma. Peripheral TCRbeta sequencing was intended to test whether TCR sequence diversity was altered and clonal T-cell expansion was caused by ivuxolimab. The paper describes the monotherapy dose-escalation part (N of about 50 patients) of the phase I trial of ivuxolimab. The study at large found these results: At doses of 0.1 to 3.0 mg/kg, clonal expansion of both CD4+ and CD8+ blood T cells was observed from baseline to week 6. The antigen specificity of the clonally expanded peripheral T cells was not determined. In partial responders in the 0.1-3.0 mg/kg groups, normalized peripheral clonal expansion was found to be among the lowest, especially among CD8+ T cells. Low levels of normalized T-cell clonal expansion were also seen in some patients who did not respond. After ivuxolimab, more expanded clones were found on average in CD8+ T cells than in CD4+ T cells.

The trial excluded patients who had a history of autoimmune disease or were on systemic immunosuppression. Peripheral blood for TCR sequencing was drawn from every dose cohort at baseline, at cycle 4 day 1 and at cycle 7 day 1. The samples were drawn from a first-in-human, open-label, multicenter phase I dose-escalation trial of ivuxolimab. Adults with locally advanced or metastatic head and neck squamous cell, hepatocellular, melanoma or renal cell carcinoma were enrolled in the trial. CD4+ and CD8+ T cells were sorted separately from peripheral blood before TCR sequencing. The TCR was taken from an adult with an advanced solid tumor such as melanoma, head and neck, liver or kidney cancer. The input for sequencing was CD4+ or CD8+ T cells sorted from blood, taken in a trial of the OX40 agonist ivuxolimab. This sequence uses TRBV11-2 and TRBJ2-1; TRBD2 fits 10 bases in the junction. The nucleotides are TGTGCCAGCAGCGTTAGCGGGAGGCACAATGAGCAGTTCTTC. This gives the protein CASSVSGRHNEQFF.